Shown below are 19 T cell receptor beta chains from a single sample sequenced in a study of blood T cell repertoires in COVID-19. TCRdb keeps only in-frame clones here, not all; method: immunoSEQ multiplex PCR. The sample includes approximately 180,000 clones, 75% to 90% of them seen just once. Input material: peripheral blood. The receptors come from a human donor with active or convalescent COVID-19. The donor label of this sample is uncertain.

The chain carries TRBV30 and TRBJ1-2, with 7 bases fitting TRBD1. The V and J ends lost 7 bases and 2 bases, in that order; junction bases with no gene match: 19. Per the germline V gene, CDR1 is GTSNPN and CDR2 is SVGIG (reference sequence). CDR3 length: 17 residues. Here the CDR3 reads CASIKGKGGPENYGYTF. CDR3 nucleotide sequence: TGTGCCTCGATTAAGGGGAAAGGGGGCCCGGAGAACTATGGCTACACCTTC.

The chain uses TRBV6-2 or TRBV6-3 and TRBJ1-5; D perhaps matches TRBD1 (6 bases). This CDR3 has 16 amino acids. Trimming cost V 6 bases and J 0 bases, with 15 bases left between them. Germline assignment: CDR1 MNHEY and CDR2 SVGEGT. The CDR3 sequence is CASSPRTGISNQPQHF. CDR3 bases: TGTGCCAGCAGCCCGCGTACAGGGATTAGCAATCAGCCCCAGCATTTT.

The rearrangement links TRBV27 to TRBJ1-2, with 9 bases aligning to TRBD1. From germline, CDR1 is MNHEY and CDR2 SMNVEV (reference sequence). CDR3 length: 15 residues. Losses at the gene ends were 1 base for V and 8 bases for J; bases not matched to a gene: 8. The CDR3 DNA reads TGTGCCAGCAGTTTATTTGGTACGACAGGGGGGGGCTACACCTTC. As protein: CASSLFGTTGGGYTF.

As DNA, the CDR3 is TGTGCCACCAGCAGAGATCGCGGGGGCTTATATGGCTACACCTTC. Translated, it gives CATSRDRGGLYGYTF. This chain uses TRBV15 with TRBJ1-2; D may be TRBD1 (6 bases). The germline V and J ends were trimmed by 0 bases and 5 bases, with 13 bases remaining between them. CDR3 size: 15 residues. Germline assignment: CDR1 LNHNV and CDR2 YYDKDF (reference sequence).

This sequence joins TRBV20-1 and TRBJ2-7, with 8 bases that match TRBD2. This CDR3 spans 14 amino acids. Per germline, CDR1 DFQATT and CDR2 SNEGSKA (reference sequence). The V gene end was trimmed by 3 bases and the J gene end by 2 bases; junction bases not matched to a gene: 6. The CDR3 sequence is CSASTSGITYEQYF. The CDR3 DNA reads TGCAGTGCTAGTACTAGCGGAATAACCTACGAGCAGTACTTC.

CDR3 in DNA: TGTGCCAGCAGCTTAGTTGGTCTAGGCAATTCACCCCTCCACTTT. It encodes CASSLVGLGNSPLHF. V usage is TRBV11-2 and J usage is TRBJ1-6; D not resolved. From germline, CDR1 is SGHAT and CDR2 FQNNGV. V gave up 1 base and J gave up 7 bases, with 11 bases separating them. CDR3 length: 15 residues.

V usage is TRBV4-3 and J usage is TRBJ2-3; D uncertain. CDR1 is LGHNA, CDR2 YSLEER, per germline. This CDR3 comprises 14 residues. V was clipped by 4 bases and J by 3 bases, with 11 bases between them. Here the CDR3 reads CASSPNILTDTQYF. DNA for the CDR3: TGCGCCAGCAGCCCCAATATTCTAACAGATACGCAGTATTTT.

This clone appeared a single time. J is TRBJ1-2 and V is TRBV28; D is uncertain. The CDR3 has 12 residues. V shed 6 bases and J shed 7 bases, with 12 bases lying between them. The germline V gene has CDR1 MDHEN and CDR2 SYDVKM. CDR3 amino acids: CASRVTDGGYTF. CDR3 nucleotide sequence: TGTGCCAGCAGGGTCACAGACGGTGGCTACACCTTC.

This chain joins TRBV28 and TRBJ1-5, with TRBD1 as a possible D gene (5 bases). CDR1 and CDR2 (germline): MDHEN, SYDVKM. V lost 4 bases and J 4 bases, leaving 5 bases between the germline ends. The CDR3 totals 12 residues. The CDR3 loop reads CASSSGNQPQHF. Here the CDR3 DNA reads TGTGCCAGCAGTTCAGGGAATCAGCCCCAGCATTTT.

The genes are TRBV3-1 (or the pseudogene TRBV3-2) and TRBJ1-1; TRBD1 matches at 10 bases. Germline V gene lookup returns CDR1 LGHDT and CDR2 YNNKEL (reference sequence). Trimming removed 2 bases from V and 0 bases from J; junction bases left unmatched: 3. CDR3 length equals 16 residues. This chain's CDR3 is CASSQWDRGLNTEAFF. For the CDR3, the DNA is TGTGCCAGCAGCCAATGGGACAGGGGATTGAACACTGAAGCTTTCTTT.

V is TRBV7-3 and J is TRBJ2-2, with a weak D call TRBD1 (5 bases). The CDR3 length is 16 residues. From germline, CDR1 is SGHTA and CDR2 FQGTGA. Trimming removed 1 base at V and 0 bases at J, with 9 bases between. The CDR3 loop is CASSLRGVPNTGELFF. As DNA, the CDR3 is TGTGCCAGCAGCTTAAGGGGCGTCCCGAACACCGGGGAGCTGTTTTTT.

On this clone itself: The junction does not match germline at one end; this may be a read error. This chain links TRBV19 with TRBJ1-3; no reliable D call. The CDR3 totals 13 residues. The germline CDR1 and CDR2 sequences are LNHDA and SQIVND (reference sequence). The DNA of the CDR3 is TGTGCCAGCATGAGGGAGTTTGGAGACACCATATATTTT. This encodes CASMREFGDTIYF. The complete variable domain, with remaining parts taken from reference TRBV19 and TRBJ1-3, reads DGGITQSPKYLFRKEGQNVTLSCEQNLNHDAMYWYRQDPGQGLRLIYYSQIVNDFQKGDIAEGYSVSREKKESFPLTVTSAQKNPTAFYLCASMREFGDTIYFGEGSWLTVV.

This chain joins TRBV5-6 and TRBJ2-7; weak D call: TRBD1 (5 bases). The CDR3 is 11 residues long. Germline assignment: CDR1 SGHDT and CDR2 YYEEEE. V gave up 4 bases and J gave up 6 bases, with 8 bases separating them. This CDR3 reads CASSRQSEQYF. CDR3 nucleotide sequence: TGTGCCAGCAGCCGACAGTCCGAGCAGTACTTC.

Points on this clone: The sample holds other DNA sequences that translate to the same CDR3. This chain uses TRBV5-1 with TRBJ2-1; D gene unclear. Per germline, CDR1 SGHRS and CDR2 YFSETQ. Trimming took 1 base from V and 2 from J, leaving 4 bases between them. CDR3 length equals 13 residues. The CDR3 DNA reads as TGCGCCAGCAGCTTGCTAGCCTACAATGAGCAGTTCTTC. Translation gives CASSLLAYNEQFF.

V gene TRBV27 combines with J gene TRBJ2-2, with TRBD1 as a possible D gene (5 bases). The CDR3 runs to 19 residues. The germline V gene has CDR1 MNHEY and CDR2 SMNVEV (reference sequence). Between the trimmed V and J ends, which lost 2 bases and 6 bases, there was a span of 25 bases. The CDR3 DNA is TGTGCCAGCAGTTTAGAAAGACCCCCGGCAGTAGGGGCGGCCGGGGAGCTGTTTTTT. Translation: CASSLERPPAVGAAGELFF.

The rearrangement links TRBV12-3 or TRBV12-4 to TRBJ2-7; D unresolved. CDR3 length equals 12 residues. Trimming took 5 bases from V and 1 from J, leaving 6 bases between them. Here the CDR3 DNA reads TGTGCCAGCAGTCGACTGTCCTACGAGCAGTACTTC. It yields the protein CASSRLSYEQYF.

The rearrangement joins TRBV28 to TRBJ2-3; TRBD1 might be the D (6 bases). Germline CDR1 and CDR2: MDHEN and SYDVKM. The germline V and J ends were trimmed by 3 bases and 3 bases, with 16 bases remaining between them. The CDR3 totals 16 residues. The CDR3 protein is CASSLLGAGVTDTQYF. CDR3 in DNA: TGTGCCAGCAGTTTGTTGGGGGCAGGGGTGACAGATACGCAGTATTTT.

This clone has just one count. This chain uses TRBV6-2 or TRBV6-3 with TRBJ2-5, with 14 bases lining up with TRBD2. The germline V gene has CDR1 MNHEY and CDR2 SVGEGT. V was clipped by 6 bases and J by 2 bases; unmatched bases: 14. CDR3 length: 19 amino acids. The CDR3 DNA is TGTGCCAGCAGCGAAGTGCTTCCCGGGACTAGCGGGGGACAAGAGACCCAGTACTTC. Its translation is CASSEVLPGTSGGQETQYF.

This chain connects TRBV9 to TRBJ1-1; a weak D match, TRBD1 (5 bases). This CDR3 comprises 14 residues. Trimming removed 6 bases from V and 1 base from J, with 13 bases in between. Germline assignment: CDR1 SGDLS and CDR2 YYNGEE. CDR3 DNA sequence: TGTGCCAGCACGGGAGGGGCCCCGAACACTGAAGCTTTCTTT. Translation: CASTGGAPNTEAFF.